This T cell receptor (beta chain) is from a study of regulatory T cells in long-lasting Graves disease. Building of the TCR beta libraries involved iRepertoire HTBI primers and Arm-PCR of CDR3 regions. TCRdb redid the calling of the multiplex PCR reads with MiXCR, one entry per CDR3 protein. The sample includes 650,000 to 850,000 distinct CDR3 sequences, around 30% of them seen just once. The time point denotes: persistent/refractory GD, antithyroid drugs over 5 years with positive TRAb. The TCR library used RNA extracted from PBMCs. The authors drew 7.5 to 10 milliliters of peripheral blood into EDTA tubes. The CDR3 runs 12 residues. Germline assignment: CDR1 GTSNPN and CDR2 SVGIG (reference sequence).

The chain employs TRBV30 and TRBJ1-1, with D perhaps TRBD1 (6 bases). Sequenced material: peripheral blood mononuclear cells (PBMCs), taken when the disease was refractory, from a patient treated with antithyroid drugs. This TCR was sampled from a female donor with Graves disease. CDR3 nucleotide sequence: TGTGCTCAGACAGGCTTGAACACTGAAGCTTTCTTT. Amino acids: CAQTGLNTEAFF.